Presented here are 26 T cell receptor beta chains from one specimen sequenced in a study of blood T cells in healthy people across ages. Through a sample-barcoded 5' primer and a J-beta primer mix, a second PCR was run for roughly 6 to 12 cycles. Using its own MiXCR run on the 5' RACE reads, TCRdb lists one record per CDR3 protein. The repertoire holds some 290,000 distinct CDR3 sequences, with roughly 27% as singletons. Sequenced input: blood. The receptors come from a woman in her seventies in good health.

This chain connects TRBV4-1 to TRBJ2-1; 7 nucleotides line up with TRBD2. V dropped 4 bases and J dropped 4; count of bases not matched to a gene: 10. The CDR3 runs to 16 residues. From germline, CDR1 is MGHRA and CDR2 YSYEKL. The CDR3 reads CASSPTKRDIYNEQFF. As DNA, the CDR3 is TGCGCCAGCAGCCCAACGAAGCGGGATATTTACAATGAGCAGTTCTTC.

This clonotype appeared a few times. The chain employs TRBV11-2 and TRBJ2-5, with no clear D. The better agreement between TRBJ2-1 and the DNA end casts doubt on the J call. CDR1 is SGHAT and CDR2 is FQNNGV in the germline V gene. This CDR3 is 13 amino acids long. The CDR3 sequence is CASSLLSMNEQFF. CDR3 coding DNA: TGTGCCAGCAGCTTACTTTCGATGAATGAGCAGTTCTTC.

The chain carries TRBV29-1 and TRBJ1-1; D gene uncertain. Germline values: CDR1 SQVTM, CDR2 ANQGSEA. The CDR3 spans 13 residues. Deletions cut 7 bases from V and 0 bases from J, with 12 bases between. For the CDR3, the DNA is TGCAGCGGGAGAGAAGGGTTGAACACTGAAGCTTTCTTT. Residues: CSGREGLNTEAFF.

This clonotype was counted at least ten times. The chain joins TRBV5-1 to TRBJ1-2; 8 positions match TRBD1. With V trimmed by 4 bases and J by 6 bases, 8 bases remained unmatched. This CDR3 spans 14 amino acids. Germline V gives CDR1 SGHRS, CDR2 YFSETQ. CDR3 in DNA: TGCGCCAGCAGCGGAGTGACAGGGGCGGATGGCTACACCTTC. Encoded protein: CASSGVTGADGYTF.

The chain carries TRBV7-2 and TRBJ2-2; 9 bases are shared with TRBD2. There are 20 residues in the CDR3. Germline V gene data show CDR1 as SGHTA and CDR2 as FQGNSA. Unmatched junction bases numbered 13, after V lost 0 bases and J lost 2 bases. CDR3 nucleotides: TGTGCCAGCAGCTTAGCCCCACCTACAACGACTAGCGGAAACACCGGGGAGCTGTTTTTT. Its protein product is CASSLAPPTTTSGNTGELFF.

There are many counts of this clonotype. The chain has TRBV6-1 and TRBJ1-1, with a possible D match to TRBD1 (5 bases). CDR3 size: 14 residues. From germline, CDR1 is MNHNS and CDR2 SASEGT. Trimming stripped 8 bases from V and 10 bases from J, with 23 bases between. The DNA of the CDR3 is TGTGCCAGCTCGGTAGATGGGGGGAGAGCCGGAGCTTTCTTT. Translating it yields CASSVDGGRAGAFF.

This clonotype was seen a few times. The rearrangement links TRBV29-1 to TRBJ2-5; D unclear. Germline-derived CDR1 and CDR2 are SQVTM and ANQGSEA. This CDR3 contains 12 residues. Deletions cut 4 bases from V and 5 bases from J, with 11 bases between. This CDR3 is CSVVGLEETQYF. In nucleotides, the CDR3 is TGCAGCGTTGTGGGTCTAGAGGAGACCCAGTACTTC.

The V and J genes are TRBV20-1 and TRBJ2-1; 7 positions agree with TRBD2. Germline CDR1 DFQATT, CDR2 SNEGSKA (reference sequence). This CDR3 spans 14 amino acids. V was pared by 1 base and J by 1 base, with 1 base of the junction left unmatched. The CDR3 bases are TGCAGTGCTAGAGCGGGGGGTTCCTACAATGAGCAGTTCTTC. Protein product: CSARAGGSYNEQFF.

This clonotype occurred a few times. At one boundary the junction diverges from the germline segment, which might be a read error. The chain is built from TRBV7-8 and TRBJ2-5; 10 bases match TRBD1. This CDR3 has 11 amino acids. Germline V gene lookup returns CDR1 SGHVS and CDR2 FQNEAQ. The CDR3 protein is CASSPTGGLFF. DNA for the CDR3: TGTGCCAGCAGCCCGACAGGGGGCCTGTTCTTC.

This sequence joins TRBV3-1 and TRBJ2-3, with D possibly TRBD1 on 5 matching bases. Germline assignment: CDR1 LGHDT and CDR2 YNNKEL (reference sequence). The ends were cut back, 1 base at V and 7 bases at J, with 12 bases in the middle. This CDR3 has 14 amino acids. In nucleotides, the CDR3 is TGTGCCAGCAGCCAAGGGGTAGGGGCGAATACGCAGTATTTT. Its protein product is CASSQGVGANTQYF.

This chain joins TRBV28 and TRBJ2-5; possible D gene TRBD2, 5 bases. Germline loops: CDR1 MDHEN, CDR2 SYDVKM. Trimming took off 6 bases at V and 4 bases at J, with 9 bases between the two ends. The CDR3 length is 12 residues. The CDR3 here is CASRGARETQYF. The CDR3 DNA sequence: TGTGCCAGCAGGGGAGCACGAGAGACCCAGTACTTC.

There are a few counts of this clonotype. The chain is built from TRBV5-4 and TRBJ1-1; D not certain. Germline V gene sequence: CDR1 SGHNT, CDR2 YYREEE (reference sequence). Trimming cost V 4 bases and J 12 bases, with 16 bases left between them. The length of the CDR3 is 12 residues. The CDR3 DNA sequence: TGTGCCAGCAGCCCGAACGACGGCCAAACTTTCTTT. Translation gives CASSPNDGQTFF.

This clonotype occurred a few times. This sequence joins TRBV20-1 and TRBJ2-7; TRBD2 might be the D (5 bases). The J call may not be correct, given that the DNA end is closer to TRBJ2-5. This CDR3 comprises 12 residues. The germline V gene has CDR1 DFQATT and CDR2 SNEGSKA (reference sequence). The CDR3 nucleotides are TGCAGCTCCAGCCTAAGAGGGGAGACCCAGTACTTC. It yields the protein CSSSLRGETQYF.

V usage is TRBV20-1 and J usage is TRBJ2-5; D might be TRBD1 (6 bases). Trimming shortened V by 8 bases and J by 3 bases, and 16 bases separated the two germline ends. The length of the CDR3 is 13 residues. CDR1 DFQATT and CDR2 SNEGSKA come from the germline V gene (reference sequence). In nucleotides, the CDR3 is TGCAGTCCTTTGGGGGCCGGAGAAGAGACCCAGTACTTC. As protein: CSPLGAGEETQYF.

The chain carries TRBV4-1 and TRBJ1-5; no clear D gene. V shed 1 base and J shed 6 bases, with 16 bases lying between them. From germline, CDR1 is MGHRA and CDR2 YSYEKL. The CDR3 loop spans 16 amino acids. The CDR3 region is CASSQVWGILGQPQHF. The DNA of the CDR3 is TGCGCCAGCAGCCAAGTTTGGGGAATCTTGGGTCAGCCCCAGCATTTT.

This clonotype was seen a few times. The CDR3 sequence is CASSLALGREQFF. CDR3 DNA: TGTGCCAGCAGCTTAGCGCTGGGACGGGAGCAGTTCTTC. The V and J genes are TRBV7-8 and TRBJ2-1, with D perhaps assigned TRBD1 or TRBD2 (5 bases each). Trimming shortened V by 0 bases and J by 10 bases, and 10 bases separated the two germline ends. Looked up from germline, CDR1 is SGHVS and CDR2 is FQNEAQ. The CDR3 has 13 amino acids.

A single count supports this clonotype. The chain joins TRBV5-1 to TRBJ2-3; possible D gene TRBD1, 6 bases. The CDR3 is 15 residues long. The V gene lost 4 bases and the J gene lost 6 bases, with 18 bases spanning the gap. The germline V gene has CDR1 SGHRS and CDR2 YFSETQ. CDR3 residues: CASSLQGRPPDTQYF. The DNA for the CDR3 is TGCGCCAGCAGCCTTCAGGGGAGACCGCCGGATACGCAGTATTTT.

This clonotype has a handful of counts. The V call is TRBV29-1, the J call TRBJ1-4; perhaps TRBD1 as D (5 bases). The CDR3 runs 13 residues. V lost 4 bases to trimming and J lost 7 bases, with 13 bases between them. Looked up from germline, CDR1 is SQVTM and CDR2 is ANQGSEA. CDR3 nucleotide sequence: TGCAGCGTTGGACCGGGGAGGGGTGAAAAACTGTTTTTT. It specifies CSVGPGRGEKLFF.

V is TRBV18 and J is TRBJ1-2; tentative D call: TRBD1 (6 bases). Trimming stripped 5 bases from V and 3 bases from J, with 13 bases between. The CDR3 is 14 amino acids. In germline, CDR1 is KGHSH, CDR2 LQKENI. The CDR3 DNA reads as TGTGCCAGCTCAAGGGACAAGGGCGACTATGGCTACACCTTC. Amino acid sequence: CASSRDKGDYGYTF.

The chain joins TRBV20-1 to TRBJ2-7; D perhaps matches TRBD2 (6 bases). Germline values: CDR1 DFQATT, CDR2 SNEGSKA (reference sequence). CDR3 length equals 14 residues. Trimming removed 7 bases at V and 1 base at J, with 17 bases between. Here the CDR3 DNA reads TGCAGTGGGGCCCGAGCTAGCGTATCCTACGAGCAGTACTTC. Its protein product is CSGARASVSYEQYF.

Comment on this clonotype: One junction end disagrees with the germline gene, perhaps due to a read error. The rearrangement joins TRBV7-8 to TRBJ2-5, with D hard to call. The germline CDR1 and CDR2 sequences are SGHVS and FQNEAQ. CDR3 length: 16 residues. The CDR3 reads CANSLRSLLVEETQYF. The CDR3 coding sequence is TGTGCCAACAGCTTAAGGAGTCTTCTGGTCGAAGAGACCCAGTACTTC. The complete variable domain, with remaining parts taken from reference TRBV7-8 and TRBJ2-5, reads GAGVSQSPRYKVAKRGQDVALRCDPISGHVSLFWYQQALGQGPEFLTYFQNEAQLDKSGLPSDRFFAERPEGSVSTLKIQRTQQEDSAVYLCANSLRSLLVEETQYFGPGTRLLVL.

The CDR3 is CASHYGSEAKNIQYF. The DNA of the CDR3 is TGTGCCAGCCATTACGGGAGTGAGGCCAAAAACATTCAGTACTTC. This sequence joins TRBV19 and TRBJ2-4, with D maybe TRBD2 (6 bases). Trimming left V 9 bases short and J 1 base short, with 16 bases between. CDR1 LNHDA and CDR2 SQIVND come from the germline V gene (reference sequence). The CDR3 contains 15 residues.

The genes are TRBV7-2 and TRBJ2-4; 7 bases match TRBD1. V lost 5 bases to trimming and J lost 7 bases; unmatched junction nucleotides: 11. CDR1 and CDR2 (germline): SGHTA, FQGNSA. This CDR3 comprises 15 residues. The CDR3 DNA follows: TGTGCCAGCAGCCGGAATGAGGGGGCTTTGAACATTCAGTACTTC. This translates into CASSRNEGALNIQYF. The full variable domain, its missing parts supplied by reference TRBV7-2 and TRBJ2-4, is GAGVSQSPSNKVTEKGKDVELRCDPISGHTALYWYRQSLGQGLEFLIYFQGNSAPDKSGLPSDRFSAERTGGSVSTLTIQRTQQEDSAVYLCASSRNEGALNIQYFGAGTRLSVL.

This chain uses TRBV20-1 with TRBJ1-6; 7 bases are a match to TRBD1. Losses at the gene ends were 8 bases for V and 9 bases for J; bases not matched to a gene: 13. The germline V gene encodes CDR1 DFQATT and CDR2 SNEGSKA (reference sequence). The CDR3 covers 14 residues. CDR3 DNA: TGCAGTCCTCGGACAGGCCTAAATGGTTCACCCCTCCACTTT. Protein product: CSPRTGLNGSPLHF.

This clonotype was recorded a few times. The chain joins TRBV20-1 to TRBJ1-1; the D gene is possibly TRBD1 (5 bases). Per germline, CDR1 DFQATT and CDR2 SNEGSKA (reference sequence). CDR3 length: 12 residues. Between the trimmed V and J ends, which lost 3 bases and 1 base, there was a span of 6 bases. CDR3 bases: TGCAGTGCTAGCGACAGGAACACTGAAGCTTTCTTT. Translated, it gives CSASDRNTEAFF.

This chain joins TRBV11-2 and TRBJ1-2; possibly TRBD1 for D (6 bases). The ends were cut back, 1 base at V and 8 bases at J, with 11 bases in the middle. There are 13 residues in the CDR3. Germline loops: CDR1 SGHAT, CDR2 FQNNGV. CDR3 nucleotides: TGTGCCAGCAGCTTAGTTGGGGGGCAGGGCTACACCTTC. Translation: CASSLVGGQGYTF.